This T cell receptor beta chain was identified in a study of metastatic and nonmetastatic thyroid tumors (dated by TCRdb to the early 2020s). Some background on the complete study: Repertoires were compared across peripheral blood and tumor or nodule tissue samples from malignant and benign thyroid patients.

None of the patients had been given any treatment before thyroid surgery. Patient clinical samples collected from the early 2010s to the late 2010s were retrospectively analysed using T-cell receptor beta sequencing. This clone occurred many times. Its antigen specificity is not known. Qualities for individual bases were not recorded, and no much larger clone is one base off. What the work shows at the level of the full study, not this receptor alone: In both blood and tumor samples, malignant tumors were reported to have significantly higher TCR beta diversity than benign nodules.

Receptors were amplified or captured by PCR. The data were produced on an Illumina HiSeq 4000. The TCR beta-chain CDR3 region of each patient was profiled by high-throughput sequencing. The study's own analysis went as follows. A classifier to discriminate distant-metastatic papillary thyroid cancer patients was built from CDR3 differences across clinicopathological groups. Repertoire diversity was assessed with the Shannon index, and tumor-blood repertoire similarity with the Morisita-Horn index. TCRdb's own reprocessing of the public reads used fastp at Q25 and MiXCR and kept productive beta chains. The V and J calls and clone size come from TCRdb's table, not from the authors' own analysis. Across this sample there are 53,000 or so clones, with 20% to 25% seen only once. In total, the top ten clones hold about 4.1% of the sample. This TCR was recovered from a female donor with papillary thyroid cancer or a benign thyroid nodule (not recorded which). Some clones in this sample may be carry-over from other donors' samples. Sample: blood.

The CDR3 has the sequence CATSDGQPNQPQHF. Read as DNA, the sequence is TGTGCCACCAGTGACGGACAGCCAAATCAGCCCCAGCATTTT. Recombination linked TRBV24-1 to TRBJ1-5; the D gene is possibly TRBD1, with 6 bases matching. The CDR3, from cysteine to phenylalanine, totals 14 residues. Left in the record is the CDR3 DNA by itself, 42 bases read in frame from the first base. A distance of 10 bases separates the germline ends of V and J, which lose 4 bases and 4 bases respectively. For CDR1 and CDR2, the germline V gene lists KGHDR and SFDVKD.